This paragraph reports one T cell receptor beta chain. The data derive from a study of blood T cell repertoires in COVID-19. Study at large: COVID-19 samples collected from the United States, Italy and Spain covered acute and convalescent phases. T cells, B-cell-depleted T cells, or PBMCs supplied cDNA or gDNA.

Germline V CDR1 and CDR2: LGHNA, YNFKEQ. With V trimmed by 4 bases and J by 9 bases, 6 bases remained unmatched. CDR3 size: 14 residues. Per the study methods: Reference gene primer amplification yielded estimated nucleated cell counts. Some clones are missing from TCRdb's copy, which holds only in-frame ones; the method was immunoSEQ multiplex PCR. V and J calls and clone size are as listed in that table; D and trimming were resolved from the DNA. This table has approximately 150,000 clones, roughly 80% appearing once. The clonotype originates from a human donor in a cohort sampled during active COVID-19. Input material: peripheral blood. The chain links TRBV4-2 to TRBJ1-6; 7 nucleotides align to TRBD1. The CDR3 coding sequence is TGTGCCAGCAGCCGACAGGGCTTTGGTTCACCCCTCCACTTT. As protein: CASSRQGFGSPLHF.